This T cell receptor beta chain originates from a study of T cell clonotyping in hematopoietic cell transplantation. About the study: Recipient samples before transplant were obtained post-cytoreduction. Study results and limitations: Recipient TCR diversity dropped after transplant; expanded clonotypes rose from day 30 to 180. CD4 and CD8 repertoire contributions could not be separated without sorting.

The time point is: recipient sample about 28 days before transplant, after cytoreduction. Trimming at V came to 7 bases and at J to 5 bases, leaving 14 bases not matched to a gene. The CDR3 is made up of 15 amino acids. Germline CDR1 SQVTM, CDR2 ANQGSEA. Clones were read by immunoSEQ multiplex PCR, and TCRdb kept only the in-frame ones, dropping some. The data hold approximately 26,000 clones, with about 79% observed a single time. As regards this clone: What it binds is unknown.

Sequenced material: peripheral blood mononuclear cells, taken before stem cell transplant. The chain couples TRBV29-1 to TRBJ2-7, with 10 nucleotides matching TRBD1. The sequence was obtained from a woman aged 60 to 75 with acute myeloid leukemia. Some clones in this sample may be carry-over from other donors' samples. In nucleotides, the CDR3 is TGCAGCGGCCGGGACAGGGGAGGTGGGATCGACGAGCAGTACTTC. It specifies CSGRDRGGGIDEQYF.